This TCR beta chain emerged from a study of T-cell reconstitution after alpha-beta-depleted transplantation in children. Trimming removed 2 bases from V and 2 bases from J, with 15 bases in between. This CDR3 is 16 amino acids long. Germline CDR1 is MNHEY and CDR2 is SVGEGT. For TCRbeta, the library was prepared with unique molecular identifiers. From the PCR reads, TCRdb called clonotypes with MiXCR, one entry per CDR3 protein. Of about 980,000 distinct CDR3 sequences listed, about 31% were seen once; the top ten hold 28%. The rearrangement links TRBV6-2 or TRBV6-3 to TRBJ1-1; D is perhaps TRBD1 (5 bases). The clonotype comes from a boy in the first two years of life who had a stem cell transplant for SCID, so the T cells may come from the graft donor. This specimen was PBMCs, mostly from graft donor cells, taken 360 days after TCRalphabeta/CD19-depleted stem cell transplant. This chain's CDR3 is CASSYPGSRLNTEAFF. DNA for the CDR3: TGTGCCAGCAGTTACCCAGGGTCCCGCCTAAACACTGAAGCTTTCTTT.